This entry features one T cell receptor beta chain sequence. This sample is drawn from a study of blood T cell repertoires in COVID-19. Study context: Sites across the United States, Italy and Spain contributed samples from acute and convalescent COVID-19. The cDNA or gDNA used as material had been derived from T cells, B-cell-depleted T cells, or PBMCs.

The CDR3 is 18 residues long. Germline lookup yields CDR1 SGHTA and CDR2 FQGNSA. The J segment lost 1 base and the V segment lost 5 bases, leaving 4 bases of the junction unmatched. Clones were sequenced by immunoSEQ multiplex PCR, and TCRdb holds only the in-frame ones, with some missing. The data show 150,000 or so clones, roughly 78% seen once. Sequenced: peripheral blood. The receptor was derived from an elderly man with acute or convalescent COVID-19. The gene calls are TRBV7-2 and TRBJ2-2, with TRBD2 matching over 16 bases. CDR3 loop: CASSVGLAGGRNTGELFF. CDR3 sequence (DNA): TGTGCCAGCAGCGTGGGACTAGCGGGGGGGAGGAACACCGGGGAGCTGTTTTTT. Variable domain in full (rest from reference TRBV7-2 and TRBJ2-2): GAGVSQSPSNKVTEKGKDVELRCDPISGHTALYWYRQSLGQGLEFLIYFQGNSAPDKSGLPSDRFSAERTGGSVSTLTIQRTQQEDSAVYLCASSVGLAGGRNTGELFFGEGSRLTVL.